The clone carrying this T cell receptor beta chain was seen a handful of times. The data stem from a study of early T cells in non-severe SARS-CoV-2 infection. TCRdb reprocessed the 5' RACE reads via MiXCR and lists one record per CDR3 protein. The data hold 50,000 to 60,000 distinct CDR3 sequences, with under 10% observed a single time. Deletions cut 5 bases from V and 7 bases from J, with 11 bases between. Per the germline V gene, CDR1 is SGHTA and CDR2 is FQGNSA. The CDR3 extends over 12 amino acids. Material: whole blood. The V gene is TRBV7-2, the J gene TRBJ1-2; D unresolved. This receptor was obtained from an adult who was a healthcare worker with PCR-confirmed SARS-CoV-2 infection or an uninfected control (not recorded which). As DNA, the CDR3 is TGTGCCAGCAGCCCTTCAGTGGTTGGCTACACCTTC. Translated: CASSPSVVGYTF.